Presented here are 12 T cell receptor beta chains from one specimen sequenced in a study of blood T cell repertoires in COVID-19. Measured with immunoSEQ multiplex PCR; TCRdb has only the in-frame clones, and not every one. The sample contains 220,000 or so clones, approximately 80% of which appear only once. Sequencing was performed on peripheral blood. The receptors were sampled from a man aged 30-40 years with active or convalescent COVID-19.

The chain carries TRBV19 and TRBJ2-6, with 7 bases matching TRBD2. Germline-derived CDR1 and CDR2 are LNHDA and SQIVND (reference sequence). The CDR3 totals 15 residues. V shed 5 bases and J 4 bases; nucleotides not matched to a gene: 5. The DNA for the CDR3 is TGTGCCAGTAGTGGTACTAGCGCCGGGGCCAACGTCCTGACTTTC. This codes for CASSGTSAGANVLTF.

The chain employs TRBV18 and TRBJ1-5; TRBD1 aligns across 9 bases. With V trimmed by 0 bases and J by 5 bases, 2 bases remained unmatched. Germline V CDR1 and CDR2: KGHSH, LQKENI. The CDR3 runs to 15 residues. The chain's CDR3 is CASSPPDRGDQPQHF. CDR3 bases: TGTGCCAGCTCACCACCGGACAGGGGTGATCAGCCCCAGCATTTT.

The chain combines TRBV15 with TRBJ1-6, with 7 bases lining up with TRBD1. Germline assignment: CDR1 LNHNV and CDR2 YYDKDF (reference sequence). There are 13 residues in the CDR3. The trim removed 5 bases at V and 10 bases at J, leaving 5 bases unmatched. CDR3 in amino acids: CATSDRASSPLHF. As DNA, the CDR3 is TGTGCCACCAGCGACAGGGCATCCTCACCCCTCCACTTT.

The chain couples TRBV30 to TRBJ1-2; TRBD1 aligns across 12 bases. Germline V lookup: CDR1 GTSNPN, CDR2 SVGIG (reference sequence). The CDR3 loop spans 14 amino acids. Trimming took 3 bases from V and 4 from J; bases not matched to a gene: 3. CDR3 bases: TGTGCCTGGAGGGGGACAGGGGGCGCCTATGGCTACACCTTC. Its translation: CAWRGTGGAYGYTF.

The chain combines TRBV24-1 with TRBJ1-5; D perhaps matches TRBD1 (6 bases). The germline V and J ends were trimmed by 7 bases and 0 bases, with 9 bases remaining between them. The CDR3 consists of 14 residues. The germline V gene encodes CDR1 KGHDR and CDR2 SFDVKD. CDR3 amino acids: CATSQGSSNQPQHF. CDR3 bases: TGTGCCACCAGCCAGGGGTCTAGCAATCAGCCCCAGCATTTT.

This clone came up once. The chain couples TRBV9 to TRBJ2-3; 11 bases match TRBD2. The J segment lost 12 bases and the V segment lost 3 bases, leaving 15 bases of the junction unmatched. There are 16 residues in the CDR3. Germline V lookup: CDR1 SGDLS, CDR2 YYNGEE. CDR3 sequence reads: CASSAIAGGPFPLQYF. The CDR3 bases are TGTGCCAGCAGCGCCATAGCGGGGGGGCCCTTCCCTCTTCAGTATTTT.

V gene TRBV6-1 combines with J gene TRBJ2-1; 8 bases map to TRBD2. The CDR3 spans 16 residues. Germline V gene sequence: CDR1 MNHNS, CDR2 SASEGT. Trimming cost V 1 base and J 6 bases; bases outside gene matches: 8. The CDR3 loop reads CASSEGSGSLFNEQFF. The DNA for the CDR3 is TGTGCCAGCAGTGAAGGGAGCGGGAGCTTGTTCAATGAGCAGTTCTTC.

The chain has TRBV27 and TRBJ2-1; 10 nucleotides line up with TRBD2. Germline values: CDR1 MNHEY, CDR2 SMNVEV (reference sequence). Germline trimming cut 5 bases from V and 6 bases from J; bases unmatched to any gene: 10. The CDR3 has 16 residues. Here the CDR3 reads CASSPIAGGRANEQFF. DNA for the CDR3: TGTGCCAGCAGTCCAATAGCGGGGGGACGTGCCAATGAGCAGTTCTTC.

The rearrangement uses TRBV5-4 and TRBJ1-3; no reliable D call. The length of the CDR3 is 16 residues. V lost 4 bases to trimming and J lost 0 bases, with 14 bases between them. Germline V gives CDR1 SGHNT, CDR2 YYREEE (reference sequence). CDR3 in DNA: TGTGCCAGCAGCGCCCCGGGTGGCATCTCTGGAAACACCATATATTTT. It translates to CASSAPGGISGNTIYF.

This clone was seen more than once but under ten times. V gene TRBV20-1 combines with J gene TRBJ2-1; D possibly corresponds to TRBD1 (5 bases). The germline V gene encodes CDR1 DFQATT and CDR2 SNEGSKA (reference sequence). V lost 3 bases and J 3 bases, leaving 12 bases between the germline ends. The CDR3 loop spans 14 amino acids. CDR3 sequence (DNA): TGCAGTGCTAGTAAGAGTCAGGGCTACAATGAGCAGTTCTTC. As protein: CSASKSQGYNEQFF.

The rearrangement uses TRBV11-2 and TRBJ1-1, with D possibly being TRBD1 (5 bases). The CDR3 spans 15 residues. Germline values: CDR1 SGHAT, CDR2 FQNNGV. The V and J ends lost 1 base and 5 bases respectively, with 14 bases between them. CDR3 bases: TGTGCCAGCAGCTTAGGGGTCAGGGCGGGGACTGAAGCTTTCTTT. It translates to CASSLGVRAGTEAFF.

The chain has TRBV5-5 and TRBJ2-3, with a tentative D call TRBD2 (7 bases). There are 15 residues in the CDR3. Germline CDR1 reads SGHKS; CDR2 reads YYEKEE (reference sequence). V was pared by 5 bases and J by 5 bases, with 18 bases between. CDR3 protein: CASSSRGAPEDTQYF. CDR3 nucleotide sequence: TGTGCCAGCAGTTCCCGGGGGGCGCCGGAAGATACGCAGTATTTT.